A selection of T cell receptor beta chains follows, all from one sample in a study of human T cells and chemical hapten exposure. TCRdb called the RACE reads again in MiXCR, with one record for every CDR3 protein. This table holds some 400,000 distinct CDR3 sequences, around 4.8% found once. The sample in question was whole blood, obtained in connection with sensitization to the hapten diphenylcyclopropenone (DPC). The receptors stem from a woman aged 45-59 years with alopecia areata. Some clones in this sample may be carry-over from other donors' samples. CDR3s include the opening cysteine and the closing phenylalanine or tryptophan. A D gene is named only where the DNA matches it firmly. Rows give clone size only sometimes, using once, few, many, or a class for an expanded clone.

clone size: NA; V gene: TRBV7-2; J gene: TRBJ1-2; D gene: TRBD1; CDR3 protein: CASSLRDRENYGYTF; CDR3 DNA: TGTGCCAGCAGCTTGCGAGACAGGGAAAACTATGGCTACACCTTC
clone size: NA; V gene: TRBV18; J gene: TRBJ2-3; D gene: TRBD1; CDR3 protein: CASSPLPGTGMTDTQYF; CDR3 DNA: TGTGCCAGCTCACCACTCCCCGGGACAGGGATGACAGATACGCAGTATTTT
clone size: many; V gene: TRBV27; J gene: TRBJ2-5; D gene: TRBD2; CDR3 protein: CASSSSGGPETQYF; CDR3 DNA: TGTGCCAGCAGTTCAAGCGGGGGGCCGGAGACCCAGTACTTC
clone size: NA; V gene: TRBV4-3; J gene: TRBJ2-7; D gene: NA; CDR3 protein: CASSQTRGLMDEQYF; CDR3 DNA: TGCGCCAGCAGCCAAACCCGGGGGCTGATGGACGAGCAGTACTTC
clone size: many; V gene: TRBV7-3; J gene: TRBJ2-6; D gene: NA; CDR3 protein: CASSLKTGSGANVLTF; CDR3 DNA: TGTGCCAGCAGCTTAAAGACGGGTTCAGGGGCCAACGTCCTGACTTTC
clone size: many; V gene: TRBV9; J gene: TRBJ2-7; D gene: NA; CDR3 protein: CASSESVDYEQYF; CDR3 DNA: TGTGCCAGCAGCGAGAGTGTAGACTACGAGCAGTACTTC
clone size: many; V gene: TRBV6-2/TRBV6-3; J gene: TRBJ2-7; D gene: TRBD1; CDR3 protein: CASSLRDRTSYEQYF; CDR3 DNA: TGTGCCAGCAGTTTACGGGACAGGACTTCGTACGAGCAGTACTTC
clone size: NA; V gene: TRBV6-1; J gene: TRBJ1-4; D gene: NA; CDR3 protein: CASSEDRRNEKLFF; CDR3 DNA: TGTGCCAGCAGTGAAGACAGGAGAAATGAAAAACTGTTTTTT
clone size: many; V gene: TRBV6-6; J gene: TRBJ2-3; D gene: TRBD1; CDR3 protein: CASRGVTGVADTQYF; CDR3 DNA: TGTGCCAGCCGGGGCGTGACAGGGGTCGCAGATACGCAGTATTTT
clone size: many; V gene: TRBV4-3; J gene: TRBJ1-1; D gene: NA; CDR3 protein: CASSQVGVPSTEAFF; CDR3 DNA: TGCGCCAGCAGCCAAGTCGGGGTGCCGAGCACTGAAGCTTTCTTT
clone size: many; V gene: TRBV5-1; J gene: TRBJ2-5; D gene: NA; CDR3 protein: CASGSSLQETQYF; CDR3 DNA: TGCGCCAGCGGCTCGAGCTTACAAGAGACCCAGTACTTC
clone size: many; V gene: TRBV7-2; J gene: TRBJ2-5; D gene: NA; CDR3 protein: CASSLDSNQETQYF; CDR3 DNA: TGTGCCAGCAGCTTAGATTCTAACCAAGAGACCCAGTACTTC
clone size: few; V gene: TRBV6-1; J gene: TRBJ2-1; D gene: TRBD2; CDR3 protein: CASSGSSGRANGSYNEQFF; CDR3 DNA: TGTGCCAGCAGTGGTTCGAGCGGGAGGGCCAATGGCTCCTACAATGAGCAGTTCTTC
clone size: many; V gene: TRBV7-9; J gene: TRBJ1-1; D gene: TRBD1; CDR3 protein: CASSLGGRGMNTEAFF; CDR3 DNA: TGTGCCAGCAGCTTAGGGGGCAGGGGGATGAACACTGAAGCTTTCTTT
clone size: many; V gene: TRBV10-3; J gene: TRBJ1-1; D gene: NA; CDR3 protein: CAISSNREAFF; CDR3 DNA: TGTGCCATCAGTTCTAACAGGGAAGCTTTCTTT
clone size: many; V gene: TRBV2; J gene: TRBJ1-5; D gene: NA; CDR3 protein: CASSEGQLNQPQHF; CDR3 DNA: TGTGCCAGCAGTGAAGGGCAGCTGAATCAGCCCCAGCATTTT
clone size: many; V gene: TRBV5-6; J gene: TRBJ2-2; D gene: NA; CDR3 protein: CASSLVSPGTGELFF; CDR3 DNA: TGTGCCAGCAGCTTGGTCAGCCCTGGGACCGGGGAGCTGTTTTTT
clone size: few; V gene: TRBV4-1; J gene: TRBJ2-3; D gene: NA; CDR3 protein: CASSIVGGLKDTQYF; CDR3 DNA: TGCGCCAGCAGCATTGTGGGGGGGCTCAAAGATACGCAGTATTTT
clone size: many; V gene: TRBV10-3; J gene: TRBJ1-1; D gene: NA; CDR3 protein: CAISPRGGTEAFF; CDR3 DNA: TGTGCCATCAGTCCTAGGGGAGGGACTGAAGCTTTCTTT
clone size: many; V gene: TRBV11-1; J gene: TRBJ2-4; D gene: NA; CDR3 protein: CASSLATGAKNIQYF; CDR3 DNA: TGTGCCAGCAGCTTAGCGACCGGGGCCAAAAACATTCAGTACTTC
clone size: NA; V gene: TRBV9; J gene: TRBJ2-2; D gene: NA; CDR3 protein: CASSFPASDTGELFF; CDR3 DNA: TGTGCCAGCAGCTTCCCGGCCTCGGACACCGGGGAGCTGTTTTTT
clone size: many; V gene: TRBV13; J gene: TRBJ2-1; D gene: NA; CDR3 protein: CASSLFQKSSYNEQFF; CDR3 DNA: TGTGCCAGCAGCTTATTTCAGAAAAGCTCCTACAATGAGCAGTTCTTC
clone size: NA; V gene: TRBV5-1; J gene: TRBJ2-5; D gene: NA; CDR3 protein: CASSLGHTEGTQYF; CDR3 DNA: TGCGCCAGCAGCTTGGGTCATACTGAAGGGACCCAGTACTTC
clone size: many; V gene: TRBV10-2; J gene: TRBJ1-6; D gene: NA; CDR3 protein: CASSSRVNSPLHF; CDR3 DNA: TGCGCCAGCTCGTCCAGGGTCAATTCACCCCTCCACTTT
clone size: few; V gene: TRBV6-5; J gene: TRBJ1-5; D gene: NA; CDR3 protein: CASRPGTINQPQHF; CDR3 DNA: TGTGCCAGCAGACCCGGGACAATTAATCAGCCCCAGCATTTT
clone size: many; V gene: TRBV27; J gene: TRBJ2-3; D gene: TRBD2; CDR3 protein: CASSFRLAGGTSTDTQYF; CDR3 DNA: TGTGCCAGCAGTTTCCGACTAGCGGGAGGAACTAGCACAGATACGCAGTATTTT
clone size: few; V gene: TRBV20-1; J gene: TRBJ2-7; D gene: NA; CDR3 protein: CSARDDRRLYEQYF; CDR3 DNA: TGCAGTGCTAGAGACGACAGGCGCCTCTACGAGCAGTACTTC
clone size: NA; V gene: TRBV7-2; J gene: TRBJ1-1; D gene: NA; CDR3 protein: CASSSQGLSAAFF; CDR3 DNA: TGTGCCAGCAGCTCACAGGGTTTAAGTGCAGCTTTCTTT
clone size: many; V gene: TRBV4-3; J gene: TRBJ2-3; D gene: NA; CDR3 protein: CASSQGPFRGPTDTQYF; CDR3 DNA: TGCGCCAGCAGCCAAGGGCCTTTCCGAGGGCCCACAGATACGCAGTATTTT
clone size: NA; V gene: TRBV6-1; J gene: TRBJ1-3; D gene: NA; CDR3 protein: CASSEDFSGNTIYF; CDR3 DNA: TGTGCCAGCAGTGAAGATTTCTCTGGAAACACCATATATTTT
clone size: many; V gene: TRBV6-5; J gene: TRBJ1-6; D gene: NA; CDR3 protein: CASSYESAGSGNSPLHF; CDR3 DNA: TGTGCCAGCAGTTACGAATCGGCAGGGAGCGGGAATTCACCCCTCCACTTT
clone size: many; V gene: TRBV7-6; J gene: TRBJ2-7; D gene: TRBD1; CDR3 protein: CASSSGQGPPGEQYF; CDR3 DNA: TGTGCCAGCAGTTCGGGACAGGGACCCCCGGGCGAGCAGTACTTC
clone size: many; V gene: TRBV4-1; J gene: TRBJ2-3; D gene: TRBD2; CDR3 protein: CASSRSVSGGGTDTQYF; CDR3 DNA: TGCGCCAGCAGCCGGTCGGTTAGCGGGGGCGGAACAGATACGCAGTATTTT
clone size: few; V gene: TRBV13; J gene: TRBJ2-7; D gene: NA; CDR3 protein: CASSYWRTYEQYF; CDR3 DNA: TGTGCCAGCAGCTACTGGCGAACCTACGAGCAGTACTTC
clone size: many; V gene: TRBV2; J gene: TRBJ1-6; D gene: TRBD1; CDR3 protein: CASSRSGTGNSPLHF; CDR3 DNA: TGTGCCAGCAGTCGTTCCGGGACAGGGAATTCACCCCTCCACTTT
clone size: few; V gene: TRBV9; J gene: TRBJ2-7; D gene: TRBD2; CDR3 protein: CASSVGGRSPYEQYF; CDR3 DNA: TGTGCCAGCAGCGTAGGCGGGAGGTCCCCCTACGAGCAGTACTTC
clone size: many; V gene: TRBV10-3; J gene: TRBJ2-1; D gene: TRBD2; CDR3 protein: CAFSSGGLNNEQFF; CDR3 DNA: TGTGCCTTCTCTAGCGGGGGATTAAACAATGAGCAGTTCTTC
clone size: many; V gene: TRBV7-2; J gene: TRBJ1-2; D gene: NA; CDR3 protein: CASSFHLLIQNYGYTF; CDR3 DNA: TGTGCCAGCAGCTTCCATCTTCTTATTCAAAACTATGGCTACACCTTC
clone size: many; V gene: TRBV11-3; J gene: TRBJ2-3; D gene: NA; CDR3 protein: CASSWAADTQYF; CDR3 DNA: TGTGCCAGCAGCTGGGCTGCAGATACGCAGTATTTT
clone size: many; V gene: TRBV2; J gene: TRBJ1-3; D gene: NA; CDR3 protein: CATMGTFSGNTIYF; CDR3 DNA: TGTGCCACCATGGGAACCTTCTCTGGAAACACCATATATTTT
clone size: few; V gene: TRBV7-3; J gene: TRBJ2-3; D gene: NA; CDR3 protein: CASSPQGVSTDTQYF; CDR3 DNA: TGTGCCAGCAGCCCTCAAGGGGTATCCACAGATACGCAGTATTTT
clone size: NA; V gene: TRBV7-9; J gene: TRBJ2-7; D gene: TRBD1; CDR3 protein: CASSLLLTGVRLSGEQYF; CDR3 DNA: TGTGCCAGCAGCTTACTTTTGACAGGGGTTCGTCTCTCGGGCGAGCAGTACTTC
clone size: many; V gene: TRBV6-5; J gene: TRBJ1-6; D gene: NA; CDR3 protein: CASSRGGNSPLHF; CDR3 DNA: TGTGCCAGCAGTAGGGGAGGGAATTCACCCCTCCACTTT
clone size: many; V gene: TRBV2; J gene: TRBJ1-2; D gene: TRBD1; CDR3 protein: CASSPLGDRAGGYTF; CDR3 DNA: TGTGCCAGCAGCCCGTTAGGGGACAGGGCCGGTGGCTACACCTTC
clone size: many; V gene: TRBV28; J gene: TRBJ2-4; D gene: TRBD2; CDR3 protein: CASSLYPSGNLAKNIQYF; CDR3 DNA: TGTGCCAGCAGTTTATATCCTAGCGGGAATCTAGCCAAAAACATTCAGTACTTC
clone size: few; V gene: TRBV18; J gene: TRBJ2-5; D gene: NA; CDR3 protein: CASSSKTGRDQYF; CDR3 DNA: TGTGCCAGCTCATCAAAGACAGGTCGGGACCAGTACTTC
clone size: many; V gene: TRBV11-2; J gene: TRBJ2-7; D gene: NA; CDR3 protein: CASSPDPWYEQYF; CDR3 DNA: TGTGCCAGCAGCCCCGACCCCTGGTACGAGCAGTACTTC
clone size: NA; V gene: TRBV15; J gene: TRBJ2-5; D gene: TRBD2; CDR3 protein: CATSRDMVAGVQTQYF; CDR3 DNA: TGTGCCACCAGCAGAGACATGGTAGCGGGGGTGCAGACCCAGTACTTC
clone size: many; V gene: TRBV28; J gene: TRBJ2-7; D gene: NA; CDR3 protein: CASSAQGYEQYF; CDR3 DNA: TGTGCCAGCAGTGCACAGGGATACGAGCAGTACTTC
clone size: many; V gene: TRBV29-1; J gene: TRBJ2-3; D gene: NA; CDR3 protein: CSVEDGVHTDTQYF; CDR3 DNA: TGCAGCGTTGAAGATGGAGTCCACACAGATACGCAGTATTTT
clone size: few; V gene: TRBV7-2; J gene: TRBJ2-7; D gene: NA; CDR3 protein: CASSLRQVPREQYF; CDR3 DNA: TGTGCCAGCAGCTTGAGGCAGGTTCCTCGGGAGCAGTACTTC
clone size: few; V gene: TRBV4-1; J gene: TRBJ1-6; D gene: NA; CDR3 protein: CASSLVARSDSPLHF; CDR3 DNA: TGCGCCAGCAGCCTTGTGGCCCGTTCGGATTCACCCCTCCACTTT
clone size: many; V gene: TRBV12-3/TRBV12-4; J gene: TRBJ1-5; D gene: NA; CDR3 protein: CASSLRGVNQPQHF; CDR3 DNA: TGTGCCAGCAGTTTACGAGGGGTCAATCAGCCCCAGCATTTT
clone size: NA; V gene: TRBV9; J gene: TRBJ2-7; D gene: NA; CDR3 protein: CASSLRDLSAYEQYF; CDR3 DNA: TGTGCCAGCAGCCTCCGGGACCTTTCAGCCTACGAGCAGTACTTC
clone size: NA; V gene: TRBV11-2; J gene: TRBJ2-3; D gene: NA; CDR3 protein: CASSEGTGLTDTQYF; CDR3 DNA: TGTGCCAGCAGCGAAGGGACTGGACTCACAGATACGCAGTATTTT